The present T cell receptor (beta chain) was sequenced within a study of vaccination effects on CD4 cells after COVID-19. This clone was counted once. Its antigen is undetermined. ViraFEST used viral peptide pools to expand antigen-specific CD4+ T cells before sequencing. Having been cultured for 10 days, the cells underwent CD4+ T cell isolation. Two-dose vaccination with either BNT162b2 or mRNA-1273 was given to the participants. TCRdb keeps only in-frame clones here, not all; method: immunoSEQ multiplex PCR. This repertoire shows tens of thousands of clones, roughly 79% found once; its top ten account for around 5.1%. Trimming pared 2 bases from V and 7 bases from J, leaving 5 bases between. The CDR3 covers 12 residues. Germline loops: CDR1 KGHSH, CDR2 LQKENI.

The chain uses TRBV18 and TRBJ2-2; D remains ambiguous. The receptor was isolated from a human donor who received a COVID-19 vaccine. Some clones in this sample may be carry-over from other donors' samples. Sample: CD4+ T cells from PBMCs cultured with SARS-CoV-2 spike peptides, taken after COVID-19 vaccination. The CDR3 coding sequence is TGTGCCAGCTCACCAGTAAGCGGGGAGCTGTTTTTT. Translation: CASSPVSGELFF.